This TCR beta chain was captured in a study of T cell clonality in common variable immunodeficiency. The study's findings and limits: In common variable immunodeficiency, TCR beta chains reportedly carried fewer deletions and N-nucleotide insertions. CVID subjects showed higher TCRbeta clonality than healthy controls. CVID subjects shared fewer TCRbeta clones than healthy controls did.

This clone was picked up many times. Antigen specificity is unknown. Read data end 3 residues before the CDR3 end; the end is taken from the germline J gene. The protocol was immunoSEQ multiplex PCR, while the TCRdb copy is restricted to in-frame clones and leaves out a portion. The sample has fewer than 65,000 clones, none seen only once. This CDR3 is 15 amino acids long. CDR1 is SGHAT, CDR2 FQNNGV, per germline. With 5 bases removed from V and 0 bases from J, the gap between germline ends came to 11 bases. The TCR originated in a person between 18 and 75 years old in good health. Sequenced input: peripheral blood mononuclear cells. The chain links TRBV11-2 to TRBJ2-1; weak D call: TRBD2 (6 bases). The CDR3 spells CASSPGTYSYNEQFF. The CDR3 DNA, read in part, is TGTGCCAGCAGCCCGGGGACTTACTCCTACAATGAG.